The 22 T cell receptor beta chains below were found in one sample sequenced in a study of shared T cell receptors in the human thymus. Clones were sequenced by immunoSEQ multiplex PCR, and TCRdb holds only the in-frame ones, with some missing. Of about 730,000 clones listed, over 75% were seen once; the top ten hold more than 0.008%. This same sample was also part of a study on human thymus T cells.

The specimen was thymocytes. These receptor sequences come from a girl in the first two years of life with a congenital heart defect.

The genes are TRBV5-1 and TRBJ2-7; no reliable D call. The length of the CDR3 is 18 residues. CDR1 SGHRS and CDR2 YFSETQ come from the germline V gene. V lost 4 bases to trimming and J lost 2 bases, with 25 bases between them. The CDR3: CASSPSLSIPPPTYEQYF. CDR3 nucleotide sequence: TGCGCCAGCAGCCCCTCCCTTAGTATCCCACCGCCTACCTACGAGCAGTACTTC.

The V gene is TRBV11-3, the J gene TRBJ1-1; D remains unclear. The CDR3 is 17 amino acids. V lost 4 bases and J 3 bases, leaving 21 bases between the germline ends. Per germline, CDR1 SGHNT and CDR2 YENEEA. This chain's CDR3 is CASSYATTGSEDTEAFF. The CDR3 coding sequence is TGTGCCAGCAGCTACGCTACTACCGGATCTGAGGACACTGAAGCTTTCTTT. The whole variable domain, filled in from reference TRBV11-3 and TRBJ1-1, reads EAGVVQSPRYKIIEKKQPVAFWCNPISGHNTLYWYLQNLGQGPELLIRYENEEAVDDSQLPKDRFSAERLKGVDSTLKIQPAELGDSAVYLCASSYATTGSEDTEAFFGQGTRLTVV.

V usage is TRBV6-5 and J usage is TRBJ2-3, with TRBD2 matching 10 bases. The ends lost 4 bases at V and 8 bases at J; junction bases unmatched: 6. This CDR3 is 14 amino acids long. Germline values: CDR1 MNHEY, CDR2 SVGAGI. This CDR3 reads CASSWLAGAGTQYF. For the CDR3, the DNA is TGTGCCAGCAGTTGGCTAGCGGGGGCAGGTACGCAGTATTTT.

The chain couples TRBV6-6 to TRBJ1-1; D unclear. This CDR3 is built from 14 residues. The germline V and J ends were trimmed by 2 bases and 0 bases, with 7 bases remaining between them. Germline V lookup: CDR1 MNHNY, CDR2 SVGAGI (reference sequence). The CDR3: CASSYELLNTEAFF. The DNA of the CDR3 is TGTGCCAGCAGTTACGAGTTACTGAACACTGAAGCTTTCTTT.

This clone appeared a single time. The J gene is TRBJ1-2, the V gene TRBV7-2, with TRBD1 identical over 7 bases. V was pared by 1 base and J by 4 bases, with 6 bases of the junction left unmatched. This CDR3 has 15 residues. Germline CDR1 and CDR2: SGHTA and FQGNSA. The CDR3 bases are TGTGCCAGCAGCTTAGGGGGGACAGAAATCTATGGCTACACCTTC. Amino acids: CASSLGGTEIYGYTF.

This rearrangement joins TRBV5-1 to TRBJ2-7; TRBD2 is a possible D gene (5 bases). Per the germline V gene, CDR1 is SGHRS and CDR2 is YFSETQ. V was trimmed by 0 bases and J by 5 bases, leaving 15 bases between them. The CDR3 totals 15 residues. The CDR3 sequence is CASSLVWDQADEQYF. CDR3 bases: TGCGCCAGCAGCTTGGTTTGGGATCAAGCGGACGAGCAGTACTTC.

This chain connects TRBV4-3 to TRBJ1-1; 7 bases map to TRBD1. CDR1 is LGHNA and CDR2 is YSLEER in the germline V gene. The CDR3 spans 19 residues. The V gene end was trimmed by 1 base and the J gene end by 0 bases; junction bases not matched to a gene: 14. CDR3 sequence reads: CASSQVLPDRALLNTEAFF. In nucleotides, the CDR3 is TGCGCCAGCAGCCAAGTGCTGCCAGACAGGGCCCTATTGAACACTGAAGCTTTCTTT.

This chain links TRBV29-1 with TRBJ2-7; 8 nucleotides match TRBD2. The germline gives CDR1 SQVTM, CDR2 ANQGSEA. This CDR3 contains 13 residues. The junction had 7 bases not matched to a gene; V was cut back by 6 bases and J by 3 bases. The CDR3 sequence: CSVGAGGNYEQYF. The CDR3 bases are TGCAGCGTGGGGGCGGGGGGAAACTACGAGCAGTACTTC.

The rearrangement uses TRBV19 and TRBJ2-7; 7 bases agree with TRBD1. Germline V lookup: CDR1 LNHDA, CDR2 SQIVND (reference sequence). This CDR3 region has 15 residues. The V gene end was trimmed by 3 bases and the J gene end by 3 bases; junction bases not matched to a gene: 8. The CDR3 sequence: CASSIKGQVGYEQYF. The DNA of the CDR3 is TGTGCCAGTAGTATCAAAGGACAGGTGGGCTACGAGCAGTACTTC.

This clone was counted between two and nine times. Other DNA sequences of this sample code for an identical CDR3. The rearrangement joins TRBV27 to TRBJ1-2, with 9 nucleotides matching TRBD1. Looked up from germline, CDR1 is MNHEY and CDR2 is SMNVEV (reference sequence). The CDR3 sequence is 15 residues long. The V segment lost 5 bases and the J segment 2 bases; nucleotides outside the gene matches: 6. CDR3 in amino acids: CASSLGQGGNYGYTF. In DNA, the CDR3 is TGTGCCAGCAGTCTGGGACAGGGCGGGAACTATGGCTACACCTTC.

This rearrangement joins TRBV10-3 to TRBJ2-7; 7 nucleotides align to TRBD1. CDR1 and CDR2 from the germline V gene are ENHRY and SYGVKD. The length of the CDR3 is 13 residues. Trimming at V came to 5 bases and at J to 0 bases, leaving 1 base not matched to a gene. CDR3 loop: CAISTGVSYEQYF. The CDR3 region has the DNA TGTGCCATCAGTACAGGGGTCTCCTACGAGCAGTACTTC.

V gene TRBV28 combines with J gene TRBJ2-7; 9 bases agree with TRBD1. Looked up from germline, CDR1 is MDHEN and CDR2 is SYDVKM. V dropped 5 bases and J dropped 6; count of bases not matched to a gene: 11. The CDR3 has 15 amino acids. In DNA form, the CDR3 reads TGTGCCAGCAGTACCATTTGGGACAGGGAAGGCGAGCAGTACTTC. Its protein product is CASSTIWDREGEQYF.

The CDR3 nucleotides read TGTGCCAGCAGTGACCGGGACAGGGGTTTAAGGAGCTCCTACGAGCAGTACTTC. Translating it yields CASSDRDRGLRSSYEQYF. V and J are TRBV6-1 and TRBJ2-7; 10 bases are a match to TRBD1. The CDR3 consists of 18 residues. The ends lost 3 bases at V and 0 bases at J; junction bases unmatched: 11. From germline, CDR1 is MNHNS and CDR2 SASEGT.

The rearrangement links TRBV12-5 to TRBJ1-2; D call uncertain. Germline V lookup: CDR1 LGHNT, CDR2 FRNRAP. Trimming took off 7 bases at V and 5 bases at J, with 14 bases between the two ends. The CDR3 is 13 residues long. CDR3 sequence: CASAGRVKYGYTF. The CDR3 nucleotides are TGTGCTAGTGCTGGGCGGGTGAAATATGGCTACACCTTC. Complete variable domain (other parts from reference TRBV12-5 and TRBJ1-2): DARVTQTPRHKVTEMGQEVTMRCQPILGHNTVFWYRQTMMQGLELLAYFRNRAPLDDSGMPKDRFSAEMPDATLATLKIQPSEPRDSAVYFCASAGRVKYGYTFGSGTRLTVV.

The rearrangement joins TRBV19 to TRBJ2-3, with 12 bases lining up with TRBD2. Germline CDR1 reads LNHDA; CDR2 reads SQIVND (reference sequence). With 5 bases clipped from V and 1 base from J, the junction kept 7 bases outside the gene matches. CDR3 length: 17 amino acids. The CDR3 loop reads CASSETWTSGGTDTQYF. In DNA, the CDR3 is TGTGCCAGTAGTGAAACATGGACTAGCGGGGGCACAGATACGCAGTATTTT.

This clone has only a few counts. The V call is TRBV6-6, the J call TRBJ1-3; no firm D call. Germline loops: CDR1 MNHNY, CDR2 SVGAGI (reference sequence). This CDR3 is 15 amino acids long. The ends were cut back, 8 bases at V and 0 bases at J, with 14 bases in the middle. The CDR3 here is CASCSSLGSGNTIYF. The CDR3 coding sequence is TGTGCCAGCTGTTCGTCGCTCGGCTCTGGAAACACCATATATTTT.

V usage is TRBV4-3 and J usage is TRBJ1-1; D is unresolved. Trimming stripped 1 base from V and 4 bases from J, with 13 bases between. From germline, CDR1 is LGHNA and CDR2 YSLEER. The CDR3 has 15 residues. The CDR3 DNA follows: TGCGCCAGCAGCCAAGCCGCGGCAGGAGGCACTGAAGCTTTCTTT. Protein sequence: CASSQAAAGGTEAFF.

The chain combines TRBV5-1 with TRBJ2-1; TRBD2 aligns across 11 bases. The V segment lost 4 bases and the J segment 5 bases; nucleotides outside the gene matches: 14. Germline V gene data show CDR1 as SGHRS and CDR2 as YFSETQ. The CDR3 totals 18 residues. The CDR3 loop reads CASSVELKLAGAHNEQFF. CDR3 nucleotide sequence: TGCGCCAGCAGCGTCGAACTCAAACTAGCGGGGGCCCACAATGAGCAGTTCTTC.

The chain carries TRBV19 and TRBJ1-2; D gene unclear. CDR3 length: 21 residues. The V end lost 2 bases, the J end lost 0 bases, and 28 bases lay between the germline ends. Germline V gene data show CDR1 as LNHDA and CDR2 as SQIVND (reference sequence). DNA for the CDR3: TGTGCCAGTAGTATAAACGGCGGTAAGAGGGCGTCGGTCCCCTCTAACTATGGCTACACCTTC. Amino acid sequence: CASSINGGKRASVPSNYGYTF.

The chain has TRBV2 and TRBJ1-6; 8 bases line up with TRBD1. After removal of 6 bases from V and 8 bases from J, the junction contained 9 bases not matched to a gene. CDR1 is SNHLY and CDR2 is FYNNEI in the germline V gene. The CDR3 extends over 15 amino acids. CDR3 in DNA: TGTGCCAGCAGCAGACACCAGACAGGGGATTCACCCCTCCACTTT. This gives the protein CASSRHQTGDSPLHF.

V gene TRBV28 combines with J gene TRBJ1-2, with D maybe TRBD1 (6 bases). Trimming cost V 2 bases and J 4 bases, with 11 bases left between them. This CDR3 has 14 amino acids. CDR1 is MDHEN and CDR2 is SYDVKM in the germline V gene. For the CDR3, the DNA is TGTGCCAGCAGTTTAAACAGGGAATCCTATGGCTACACCTTC. Protein sequence: CASSLNRESYGYTF.

This clone is a singleton in its sample. V usage is TRBV9 and J usage is TRBJ1-2, with D tentatively TRBD1 (5 bases). The length of the CDR3 is 15 residues. Per the germline V gene, CDR1 is SGDLS and CDR2 is YYNGEE. The ends were cut back, 0 bases at V and 5 bases at J, with 14 bases in the middle. The chain's CDR3 is CASSVGSTEPYGYTF. CDR3 sequence (DNA): TGTGCCAGCAGCGTAGGGTCGACAGAGCCTTATGGCTACACCTTC.